The present T cell receptor (beta chain) was sequenced within a study of CD8 T cells in ankylosing spondylitis. Study results and caveats: It was reported that disease-linked clones were significantly enriched in matched ankylosing spondylitis synovial fluid. What appeared characteristic of ankylosing spondylitis blood was a TCR beta motif of 7 or 8 highly homologous variants.

This clonotype was counted once. The antigen is unknown. Quantitative molecular-barcoded 5'-RACE generated the TCR beta libraries. TCRdb ran MiXCR on the 5' RACE reads and lists one entry per CDR3 protein. The sample has fewer than 200,000 distinct CDR3 sequences, around a sixth seen once. The V end was cut by 5 bases, the J end by 2 bases, with 4 bases between. This CDR3 has 13 residues. Per germline, CDR1 MNHNY and CDR2 SVGAGI (reference sequence). What was sequenced was blood, either unsorted or a sorted T cell fraction (not recorded which). This sequence originates from a male donor under 30 with ankylosing spondylitis or in good health (not recorded which). The chain uses TRBV6-6 and TRBJ2-6; D gene unclear. CDR3 sequence (DNA): TGTGCCAGCAGTGACCCTGGGGCCAACGTCCTGACTTTC. It is translated as CASSDPGANVLTF.